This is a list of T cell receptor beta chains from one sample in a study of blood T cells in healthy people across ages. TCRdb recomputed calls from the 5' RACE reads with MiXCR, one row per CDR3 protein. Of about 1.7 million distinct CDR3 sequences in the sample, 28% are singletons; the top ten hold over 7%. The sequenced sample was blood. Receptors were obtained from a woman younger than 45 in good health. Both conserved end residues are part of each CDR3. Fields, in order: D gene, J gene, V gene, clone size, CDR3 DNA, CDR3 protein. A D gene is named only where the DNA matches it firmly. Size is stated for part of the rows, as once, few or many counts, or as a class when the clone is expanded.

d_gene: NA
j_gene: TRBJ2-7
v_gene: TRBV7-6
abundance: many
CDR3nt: TGTGCCAGCAGCTCGCTACACGGGGGCGGGGGAATTTACGAGCAGTACTTC
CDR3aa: CASSSLHGGGGIYEQYF

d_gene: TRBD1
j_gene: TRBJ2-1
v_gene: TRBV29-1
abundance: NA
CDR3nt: TGCAGCGTCCGAGACAGGGCCCAAAACAATGAGCAGTTCTTC
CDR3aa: CSVRDRAQNNEQFF

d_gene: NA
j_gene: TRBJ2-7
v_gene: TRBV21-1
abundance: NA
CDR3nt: TGTGCCAGCAGCATGGTTATCCGGTTTTTGGGCTACGAGCAGTACTTC
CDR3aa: CASSMVIRFLGYEQYF

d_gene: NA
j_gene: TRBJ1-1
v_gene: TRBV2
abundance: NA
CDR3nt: TGTGCCAGCACTCAAGATACAAACACTGAAGCTTTCTTT
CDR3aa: CASTQDTNTEAFF

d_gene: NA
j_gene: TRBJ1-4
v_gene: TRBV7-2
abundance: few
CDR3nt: TGTGCCAGCAGCTTGGGGGGCGGGTTGGAAAAACTGTTTTTT
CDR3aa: CASSLGGGLEKLFF

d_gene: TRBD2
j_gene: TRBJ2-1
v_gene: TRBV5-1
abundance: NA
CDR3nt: TGCGCCAGCAGCGTGACCGCGGGACTAGCGGGGCCGAGCTCCTACAATGAGCAGTTCTTC
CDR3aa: CASSVTAGLAGPSSYNEQFF

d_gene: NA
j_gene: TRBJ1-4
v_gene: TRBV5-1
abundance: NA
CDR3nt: TGCGCCAGCGCCCTGGGGACTTTTAATGAAAAACTGTTTTTT
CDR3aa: CASALGTFNEKLFF

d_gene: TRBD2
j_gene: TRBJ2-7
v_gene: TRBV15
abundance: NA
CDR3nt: TGTGCCACCAGCAGTTCCCTCCAGCGGGAGGACCACGAGCAGTACTTC
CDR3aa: CATSSSLQREDHEQYF

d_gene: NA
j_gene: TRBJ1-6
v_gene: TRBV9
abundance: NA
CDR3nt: TGTGCCAGCAGCCTAAAGACGGGATCCAATTCACCCCTCCACTTT
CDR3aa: CASSLKTGSNSPLHF

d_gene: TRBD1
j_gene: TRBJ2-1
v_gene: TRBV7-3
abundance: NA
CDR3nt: TGTGCCAGCAGCTGGACAGGGGCGGGTGAGCAGTTCTTC
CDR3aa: CASSWTGAGEQFF

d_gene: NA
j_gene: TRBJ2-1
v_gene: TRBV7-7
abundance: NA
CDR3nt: TGTGCCGGCAGCCTAGGGGGCTACAATGAGCAGTTCTTC
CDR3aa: CAGSLGGYNEQFF

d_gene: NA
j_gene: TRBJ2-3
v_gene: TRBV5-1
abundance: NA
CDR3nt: TGCGCCAGCAGCCCCGGTAGTTCGATCACAGATACGCAGTATTTT
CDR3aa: CASSPGSSITDTQYF

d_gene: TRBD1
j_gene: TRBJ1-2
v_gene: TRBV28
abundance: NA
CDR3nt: TGTGCCAGCAGTTTACCTGACAGGGTGAACTATGGCTACACCTTC
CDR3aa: CASSLPDRVNYGYTF

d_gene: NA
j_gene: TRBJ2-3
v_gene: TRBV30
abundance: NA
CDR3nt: TGTGCCTGGCACAAAACAAGAGGGGCGCAGTATTTT
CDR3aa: CAWHKTRGAQYF

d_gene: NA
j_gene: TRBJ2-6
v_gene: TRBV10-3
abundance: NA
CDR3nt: TGTGCCATCAGTGGGCCGGGGGCTGGGGCCGACGTCCGGACTTTC
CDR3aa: CAISGPGAGADVRTF

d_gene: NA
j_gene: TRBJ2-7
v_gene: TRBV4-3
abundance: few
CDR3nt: TGCGCCAGCAGCCAAGCGATTTTGCACGAGCAGTACTTC
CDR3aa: CASSQAILHEQYF

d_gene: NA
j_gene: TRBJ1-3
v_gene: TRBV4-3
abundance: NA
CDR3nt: TGCGCCAGCAGCCAAGAGACGGACACCATATATTTT
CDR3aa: CASSQETDTIYF

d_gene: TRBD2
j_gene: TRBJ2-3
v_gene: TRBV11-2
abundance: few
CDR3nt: TGTGCCAGCAGCTTACTTTTAGCGGGACGAATCACAGATACGCAGTATTTT
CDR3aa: CASSLLLAGRITDTQYF

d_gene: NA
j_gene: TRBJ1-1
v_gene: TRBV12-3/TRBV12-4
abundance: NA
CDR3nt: TGTGCCAGCAGTTTCCCAGACAGTGAAGCTTTCTTT
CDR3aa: CASSFPDSEAFF

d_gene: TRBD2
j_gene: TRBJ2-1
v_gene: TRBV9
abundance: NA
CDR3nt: TGTGCCAGCAGCCAAAAGCGGGAGGGCCTAGGTGAGCAGTTCTTC
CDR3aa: CASSQKREGLGEQFF

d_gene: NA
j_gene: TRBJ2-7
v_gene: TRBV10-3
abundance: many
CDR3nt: TGTGCCATCAGTGAATTGAGTCAGAACTACGAGCAGTACTTC
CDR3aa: CAISELSQNYEQYF

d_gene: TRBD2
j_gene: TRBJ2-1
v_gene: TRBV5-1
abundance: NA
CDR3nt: TGCACCAGCAGTAGGGGACTAGCGGGGGTCGGGATCAATGAGCAGTTCTTC
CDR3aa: CTSSRGLAGVGINEQFF

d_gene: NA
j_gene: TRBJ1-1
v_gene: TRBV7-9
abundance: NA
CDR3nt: TGTGCCAGCAGCTTAGGGCAGGCTACACAAGCTTTCTTT
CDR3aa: CASSLGQATQAFF

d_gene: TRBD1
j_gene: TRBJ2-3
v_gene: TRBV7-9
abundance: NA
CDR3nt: TGTGCCAGCAGCTTATTAGGACAGGGGATGACAGATACGCAGTATTTT
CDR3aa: CASSLLGQGMTDTQYF

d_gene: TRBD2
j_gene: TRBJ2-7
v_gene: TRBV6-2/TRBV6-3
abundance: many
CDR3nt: TGTGCCAGCAGTTTCGGCGGGGGATTTTCAGACGAGCAGTACTTC
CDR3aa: CASSFGGGFSDEQYF

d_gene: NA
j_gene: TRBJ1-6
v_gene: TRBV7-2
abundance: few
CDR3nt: TGTGCCAGCAGCTTTGAGGAGGGGATAAGCTCCTATAATTCACCCCTCCACTTT
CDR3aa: CASSFEEGISSYNSPLHF

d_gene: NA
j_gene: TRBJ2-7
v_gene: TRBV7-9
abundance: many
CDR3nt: TGTGCCAGCAGCCCCGTAATCATCGACGAGCAGTACTTC
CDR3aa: CASSPVIIDEQYF

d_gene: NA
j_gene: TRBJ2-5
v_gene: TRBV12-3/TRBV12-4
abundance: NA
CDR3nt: TGTGCCAGCAGTTTAGAGTTACCTATTTCTCAAGAGACCCAGTACTTC
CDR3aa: CASSLELPISQETQYF

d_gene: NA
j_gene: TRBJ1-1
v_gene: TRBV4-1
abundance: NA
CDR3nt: TGCGCCAGCAGCCAAGGAGACAGGCTGATGAACACTGAAGCTTTCTTT
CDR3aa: CASSQGDRLMNTEAFF

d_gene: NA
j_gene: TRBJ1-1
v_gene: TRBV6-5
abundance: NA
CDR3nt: TGTGCCAGCAGTTCCCCCTGGAACACTGAAGCTTTCTTT
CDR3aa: CASSSPWNTEAFF

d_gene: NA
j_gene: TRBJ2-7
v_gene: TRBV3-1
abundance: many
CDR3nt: TGTGCCAGCAGCCAGGGTCCGACCTACGAGCAGTACTTC
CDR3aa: CASSQGPTYEQYF

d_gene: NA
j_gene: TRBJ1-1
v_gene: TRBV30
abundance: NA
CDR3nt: TGTGCCTGGATGGCTGTTGAAGCTTTCTTT
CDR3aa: CAWMAVEAFF

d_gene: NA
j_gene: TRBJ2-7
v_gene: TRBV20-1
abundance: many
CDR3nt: TGCAGTGCTATCCCACGGCGCCAGGGGTACGAGCAGTACTTC
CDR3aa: CSAIPRRQGYEQYF

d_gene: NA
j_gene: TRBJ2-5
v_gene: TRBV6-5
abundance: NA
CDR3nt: TGTGCCAGCAGTTCGACCTTGACAGAGCTTCAGTACTTC
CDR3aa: CASSSTLTELQYF

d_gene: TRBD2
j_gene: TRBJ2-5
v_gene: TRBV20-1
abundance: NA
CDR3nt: TGCAGTGCTGATCGACTAGCGGGGCAAGAGACCCAGTACTTC
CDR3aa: CSADRLAGQETQYF

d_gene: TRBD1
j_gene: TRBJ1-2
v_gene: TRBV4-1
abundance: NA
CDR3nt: TGCGCCAGCAGCCAGGCTTCCGGGACAGCGTTATTTTATGGCCACACCTTC
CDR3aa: CASSQASGTALFYGHTF

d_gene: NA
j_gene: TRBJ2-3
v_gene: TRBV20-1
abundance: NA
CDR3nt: TGCAGTGCTAGCGAAAGGGATACGCAGTATTTT
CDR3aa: CSASERDTQYF

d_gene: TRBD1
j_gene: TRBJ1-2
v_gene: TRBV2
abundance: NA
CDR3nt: TGTGCCTGCAGTGACAGGGGCAGGAACTATGGCTACACCTTC
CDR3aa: CACSDRGRNYGYTF

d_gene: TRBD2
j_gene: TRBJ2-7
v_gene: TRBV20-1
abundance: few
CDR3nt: TGCAGTGGACGCGGGACTAATACCTACGAGCAGTACTTC
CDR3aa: CSGRGTNTYEQYF

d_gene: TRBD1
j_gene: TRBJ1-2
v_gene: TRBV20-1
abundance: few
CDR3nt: TGCAGTGCTAGAGCAGGACAGGGTAACTATGGCTACACCTTC
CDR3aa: CSARAGQGNYGYTF

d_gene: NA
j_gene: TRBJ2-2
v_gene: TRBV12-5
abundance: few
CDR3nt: TGTGCTAGTGGTTCATCCTCCAGCGGCGGGGAGCTGTTTTTT
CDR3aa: CASGSSSSGGELFF

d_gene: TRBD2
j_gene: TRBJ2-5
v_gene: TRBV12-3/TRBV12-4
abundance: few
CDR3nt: TGTGCCAGCAGTTTAGGACTAGCGGGAGAAGGAGGGACCCAGTACTTC
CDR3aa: CASSLGLAGEGGTQYF

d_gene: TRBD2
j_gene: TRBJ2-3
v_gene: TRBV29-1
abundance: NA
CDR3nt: TGCAGCGTTGCGGGGGGGCGTGAGACAGATACGCAGTATTTT
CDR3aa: CSVAGGRETDTQYF

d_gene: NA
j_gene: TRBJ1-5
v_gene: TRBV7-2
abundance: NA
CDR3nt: TGTGCCAGCAGCCGGAGGGATCAGCCCCAGCATTTT
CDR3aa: CASSRRDQPQHF